This passage covers 10 T cell receptor beta chains from one sample sequenced in a study of monozygotic twins with inflammatory bowel disease. TCRdb reanalyzed the 5' RACE reads, giving one entry per CDR3 protein sequence and no DNA. The repertoire table contains approximately 390,000 distinct CDR3 sequences. Sample: blood. The origin of the receptors is a human donor with ulcerative colitis or Crohn's disease, or a healthy co-twin of an affected twin (not recorded which).

The chain carries TRBV7-9 and TRBJ2-1; as DNA is missing, the TRBD1 call by TCRdb cannot be tested. This CDR3 has 16 residues. Germline CDR1 is SEHNR and CDR2 is FQNEAQ (reference sequence). This CDR3 is CASSSVNGTGWFEQFF.

The rearrangement uses TRBV25-1 and TRBJ2-1. From germline, CDR1 is MGHDK and CDR2 SYGVNS. The CDR3 is made up of 14 amino acids. The CDR3 reads CASSEYPERNEQFF.

The CDR3 loop reads CASSTGGRGPQHF. The V call is TRBV6-1, the J call TRBJ1-5; TCRdb's D call of TRBD1 is untestable without DNA. CDR3 length equals 13 residues. Germline V CDR1 and CDR2: MNHNS, SASEGT.

This rearrangement joins TRBV5-1 to TRBJ2-3; the TRBD2 assignment by TCRdb is unverifiable without DNA. This CDR3 has 15 amino acids. Germline CDR1 and CDR2: SGHRS and YFSETQ. The CDR3 protein is CASRVPGGPTDTQYF.

This chain connects TRBV10-1 to TRBJ2-5. CDR1 and CDR2 (germline): WNHNN, SYGVQD (reference sequence). The CDR3 is 13 residues long. The CDR3 loop reads CASSESRMETQYF.

Here the CDR3 reads CASSLSYEALTSTDTQYF. J is TRBJ2-3 and V is TRBV4-3. CDR3 length: 18 residues. The germline CDR1 and CDR2 sequences are LGHNA and YSLEER.

V usage is TRBV28 and J usage is TRBJ1-1; lacking DNA, the TRBD1 call made by TCRdb goes unchecked. The CDR3 is 13 residues long. CDR1 and CDR2 from the germline V gene are MDHEN and SYDVKM. CDR3 region: CASEGQVNTEAFF.

The rearrangement uses TRBV7-9 and TRBJ2-7; TCRdb returns TRBD2, unconfirmable since there is no DNA. This CDR3 has 16 amino acids. Germline CDR1 and CDR2: SEHNR and FQNEAQ (reference sequence). The CDR3 sequence is CASSPSGGSYSYEQYF.

The chain has TRBV6-6 and TRBJ1-2. The V gene's germline CDR1 is MNHNY and CDR2 SVGAGI (reference sequence). CDR3 size: 13 residues. The CDR3 is CASSSTHNYGYTF.

The V call is TRBV5-1, the J call TRBJ1-3. Germline V gene sequence: CDR1 SGHRS, CDR2 YFSETQ. The length of the CDR3 is 16 residues. The CDR3: CASSLEVIYSGNTIYF.